A single sample is the source of the 2 T cell receptor beta chains below, sequenced in a study of blood T cells in healthy people across ages. A sample-barcoded 5' primer and a J-beta primer mix were used in a second PCR of about 7 to 12 cycles. Using its own MiXCR run on the 5' RACE reads, TCRdb lists one record per CDR3 protein. The sample contains about 1 million distinct CDR3 sequences, 40% to 55% of which appear only once. The sample comprised blood. The receptor source for this set is a woman between 55 and 75 years old in good health.

In this sample, this clonotype turned up once. The rearrangement joins TRBV2 to TRBJ2-5; 8 bases align to TRBD2. This CDR3 has 15 residues. Germline CDR1 and CDR2: SNHLY and FYNNEI. Trimming took 6 bases from V and 11 from J; bases not matched to a gene: 17. Here the CDR3 DNA reads TGTGCCAGCAGAACGGTAGCGGGGCCTTACAATGAGCAGTACTTC. Translated: CASRTVAGPYNEQYF. The variable domain in full, with the rest retrieved from reference TRBV2 and TRBJ2-5, is EPEVTQTPSHQVTQMGQEVILRCVPISNHLYFYWYRQILGQKVEFLVSFYNNEISEKSEIFDDQFSVERPDGSNFTLKIRSTKLEDSAMYFCASRTVAGPYNEQYFGPGTRLLVL.

This clonotype was seen a few times. This chain connects TRBV10-3 to TRBJ2-1, with D possibly TRBD2 on 5 matching bases. Trimming stripped 4 bases from V and 8 bases from J, with 6 bases between. The CDR3 is 11 amino acids. The germline CDR1 and CDR2 sequences are ENHRY and SYGVKD. This CDR3 is CAISARDEQFF. In nucleotides, the CDR3 is TGTGCCATCAGTGCGCGGGATGAGCAGTTCTTC.